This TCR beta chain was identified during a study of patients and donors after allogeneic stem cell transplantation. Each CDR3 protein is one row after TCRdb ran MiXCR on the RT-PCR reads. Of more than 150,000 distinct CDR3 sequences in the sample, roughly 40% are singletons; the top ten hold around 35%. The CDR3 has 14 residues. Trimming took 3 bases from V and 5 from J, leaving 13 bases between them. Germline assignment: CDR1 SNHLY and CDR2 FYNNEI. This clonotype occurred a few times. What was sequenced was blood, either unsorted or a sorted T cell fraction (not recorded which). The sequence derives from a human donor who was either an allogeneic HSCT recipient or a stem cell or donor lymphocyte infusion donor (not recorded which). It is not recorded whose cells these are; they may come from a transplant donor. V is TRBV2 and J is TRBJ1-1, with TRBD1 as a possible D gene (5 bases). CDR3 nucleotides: TGTGCCAGCAGTGAGGAGGGGATAGGGACTGAAGCTTTCTTT. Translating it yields CASSEEGIGTEAFF.